Listed below are T cell receptor beta chains from one sample, sequenced in a study of identical twins. Each CDR3 protein gets one entry after TCRdb re-called the 5' RACE reads with MiXCR. This table holds around 250,000 distinct CDR3 sequences, about 7% found once. These data were also filed under a second study, of yellow fever vaccine responses in identical twins.

The specimen sequenced was memory (CD45RO+) T cells sorted from blood. Source of these receptors: a woman in her late teens or twenties in good health. Each CDR3 is given without its conserved first and last residue. The order of the fields is J gene, V gene, CDR3 protein.

J gene: TRBJ2-1
V gene: TRBV20-1
CDR3 protein: SAKEGPGTSSYNEQF

J gene: TRBJ2-1
V gene: TRBV29-1
CDR3 protein: SVNRDNEQF

J gene: TRBJ2-4
V gene: TRBV5-1
CDR3 protein: ASSSEIGAKNIQY

J gene: TRBJ2-2
V gene: TRBV5-8
CDR3 protein: ASSSRDRGLENTGELF

J gene: TRBJ1-5
V gene: TRBV20-1
CDR3 protein: SASGGDQPQH

J gene: TRBJ1-5
V gene: TRBV18
CDR3 protein: ASSKNREAQPQH

J gene: TRBJ2-6
V gene: TRBV20-1
CDR3 protein: SALELSGANVLT

J gene: TRBJ1-4
V gene: TRBV29-1
CDR3 protein: SVEPGIGEKLF

J gene: TRBJ2-1
V gene: TRBV3-1
CDR3 protein: ASSPRYNEQF

J gene: TRBJ1-1
V gene: TRBV20-1
CDR3 protein: SARLDGLGTEAF

J gene: TRBJ1-5
V gene: TRBV27
CDR3 protein: ASSLLGGYQPQH

J gene: TRBJ2-6
V gene: TRBV9
CDR3 protein: ASSVGLVSGANVLT

J gene: TRBJ1-2
V gene: TRBV5-1
CDR3 protein: ASSPSKPNYGYT

J gene: TRBJ2-1
V gene: TRBV2
CDR3 protein: ASSEARGKANEQF

J gene: TRBJ2-7
V gene: TRBV10-3
CDR3 protein: AISEWDRATYEQY

J gene: TRBJ2-5
V gene: TRBV20-1
CDR3 protein: SARDLGGGEQETQY

J gene: TRBJ2-4
V gene: TRBV20-1
CDR3 protein: SATSRNIQY

J gene: TRBJ2-2
V gene: TRBV12-3/TRBV12-4
CDR3 protein: ASRGDSYTGELF

J gene: TRBJ2-7
V gene: TRBV12-3/TRBV12-4
CDR3 protein: ASSLSLGVYEQY

J gene: TRBJ2-1
V gene: TRBV4-2
CDR3 protein: ASSLYSGTSGSNEQF

J gene: TRBJ2-3
V gene: TRBV3-1
CDR3 protein: ASSLGLAGGQDTQY

J gene: TRBJ2-7
V gene: TRBV28
CDR3 protein: ASSSTRKGPNYEQY

J gene: TRBJ2-7
V gene: TRBV7-8
CDR3 protein: ASSLEDRPIGYEQY

J gene: TRBJ2-7
V gene: TRBV5-1
CDR3 protein: ASSLVLAGGPDEQY

J gene: TRBJ2-1
V gene: TRBV7-9
CDR3 protein: ASSLVRQGEQF

J gene: TRBJ2-3
V gene: TRBV15
CDR3 protein: ATAPKWEGGRVPDTQY

J gene: TRBJ1-1
V gene: TRBV18
CDR3 protein: ASSPPRTAMNTEAF

J gene: TRBJ2-1
V gene: TRBV11-2
CDR3 protein: ASTLSGRAGNEQF

J gene: TRBJ2-1
V gene: TRBV29-1
CDR3 protein: SVGVTSGPNEQF

J gene: TRBJ2-7
V gene: TRBV20-1
CDR3 protein: SARDLSRREIYEQY

J gene: TRBJ2-5
V gene: TRBV20-1
CDR3 protein: SARLAGGKETQY

J gene: TRBJ2-1
V gene: TRBV20-1
CDR3 protein: SARSPPYNEQF

J gene: TRBJ1-2
V gene: TRBV7-9
CDR3 protein: ASSLVGGRGYGYT